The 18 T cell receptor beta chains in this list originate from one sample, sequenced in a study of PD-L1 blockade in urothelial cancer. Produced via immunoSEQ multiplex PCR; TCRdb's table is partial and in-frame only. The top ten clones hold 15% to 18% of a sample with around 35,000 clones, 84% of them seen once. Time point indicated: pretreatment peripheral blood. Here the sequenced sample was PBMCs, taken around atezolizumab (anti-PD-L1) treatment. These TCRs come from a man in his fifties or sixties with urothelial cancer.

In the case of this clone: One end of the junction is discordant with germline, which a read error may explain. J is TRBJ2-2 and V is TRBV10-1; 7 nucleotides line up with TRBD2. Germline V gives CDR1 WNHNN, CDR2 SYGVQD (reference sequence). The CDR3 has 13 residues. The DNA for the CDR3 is TGCGCCAGTAGTGGACTAGTCACCGGGGAGCTGTTTTTT. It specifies CASSGLVTGELFF.

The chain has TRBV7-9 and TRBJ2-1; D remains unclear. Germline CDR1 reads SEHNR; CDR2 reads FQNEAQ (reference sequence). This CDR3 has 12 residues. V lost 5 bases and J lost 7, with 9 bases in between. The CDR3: CASSPDLNEQFF. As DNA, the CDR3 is TGTGCCAGCAGCCCCGACTTGAATGAGCAGTTCTTC.

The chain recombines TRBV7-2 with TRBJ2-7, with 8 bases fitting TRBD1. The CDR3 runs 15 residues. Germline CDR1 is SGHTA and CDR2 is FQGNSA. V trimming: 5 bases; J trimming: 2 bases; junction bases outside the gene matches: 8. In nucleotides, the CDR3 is TGTGCCAGCAGCCACAGGGGGACGTCCCCCTACGAGCAGTACTTC. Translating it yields CASSHRGTSPYEQYF.

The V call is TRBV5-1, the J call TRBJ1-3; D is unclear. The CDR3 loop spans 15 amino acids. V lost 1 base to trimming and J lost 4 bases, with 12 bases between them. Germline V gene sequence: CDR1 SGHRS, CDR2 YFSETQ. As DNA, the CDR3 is TGCGCCAGCAGCTTGCGATCGGGAGACGGAAACACCATATATTTT. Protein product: CASSLRSGDGNTIYF.

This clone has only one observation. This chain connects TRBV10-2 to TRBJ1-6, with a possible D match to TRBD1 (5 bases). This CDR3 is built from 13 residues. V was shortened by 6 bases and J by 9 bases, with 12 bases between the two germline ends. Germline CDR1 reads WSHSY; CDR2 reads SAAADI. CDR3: CASSPGRGSPLHF. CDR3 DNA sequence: TGCGCCAGCAGCCCGGGGAGGGGTTCACCCCTCCACTTT.

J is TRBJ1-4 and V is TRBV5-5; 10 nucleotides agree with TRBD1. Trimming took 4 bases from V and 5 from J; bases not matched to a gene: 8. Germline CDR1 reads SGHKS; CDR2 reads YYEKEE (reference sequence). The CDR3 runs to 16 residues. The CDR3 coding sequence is TGTGCCAGCAGCACTGGGGGACAGGGGCGAAATGAAAAACTGTTTTTT. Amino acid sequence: CASSTGGQGRNEKLFF.

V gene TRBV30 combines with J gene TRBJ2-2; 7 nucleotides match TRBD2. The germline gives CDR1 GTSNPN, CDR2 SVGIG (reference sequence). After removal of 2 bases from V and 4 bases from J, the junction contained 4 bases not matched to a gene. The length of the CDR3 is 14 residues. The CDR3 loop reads CAWSRGGLTGELFF. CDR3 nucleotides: TGTGCCTGGAGTCGCGGGGGACTCACCGGGGAGCTGTTTTTT.

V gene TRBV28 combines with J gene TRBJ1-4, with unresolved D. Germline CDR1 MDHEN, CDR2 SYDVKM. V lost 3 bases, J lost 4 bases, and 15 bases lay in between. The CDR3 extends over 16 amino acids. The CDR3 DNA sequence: TGTGCCAGCAGTTTGGGCAGTACGAACAATAATGAAAAACTGTTTTTT. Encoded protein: CASSLGSTNNNEKLFF.

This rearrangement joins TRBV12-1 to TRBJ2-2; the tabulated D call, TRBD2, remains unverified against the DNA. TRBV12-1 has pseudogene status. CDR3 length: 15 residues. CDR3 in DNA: TGTGCCAGCAGTGAATTAGCCGGGGACACCGGGGAGCTGTTTTTT. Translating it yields CASSELAGDTGELFF.

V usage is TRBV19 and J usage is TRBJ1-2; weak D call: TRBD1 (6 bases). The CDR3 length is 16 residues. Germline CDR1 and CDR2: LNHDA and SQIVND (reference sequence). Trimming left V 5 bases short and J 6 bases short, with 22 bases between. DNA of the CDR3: TGTGCCAGTAGTCTCAGCCCGGGGCTTACAGGGCATGGCTACACCTTC. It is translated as CASSLSPGLTGHGYTF.

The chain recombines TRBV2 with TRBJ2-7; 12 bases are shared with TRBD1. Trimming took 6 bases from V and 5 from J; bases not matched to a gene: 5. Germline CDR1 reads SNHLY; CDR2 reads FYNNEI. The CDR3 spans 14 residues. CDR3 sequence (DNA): TGTGCCAGCAGCGGCGGGACAGGGGGCGACGAGCAGTACTTC. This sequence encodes CASSGGTGGDEQYF.

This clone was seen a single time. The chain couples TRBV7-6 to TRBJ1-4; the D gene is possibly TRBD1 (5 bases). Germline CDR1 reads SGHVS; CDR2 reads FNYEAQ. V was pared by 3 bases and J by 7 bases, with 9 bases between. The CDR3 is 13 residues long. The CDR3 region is CASSLGRGEKLFF. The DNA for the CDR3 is TGTGCCAGCAGCTTGGGTAGGGGTGAAAAACTGTTTTTT. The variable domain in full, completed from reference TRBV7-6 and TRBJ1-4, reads GAGVSQSPRYKVTKRGQDVALRCDPISGHVSLYWYRQALGQGPEFLTYFNYEAQQDKSGLPNDRFSAERPEGSISTLTIQRTEQRDSAMYRCASSLGRGEKLFFGSGTQLSVL.

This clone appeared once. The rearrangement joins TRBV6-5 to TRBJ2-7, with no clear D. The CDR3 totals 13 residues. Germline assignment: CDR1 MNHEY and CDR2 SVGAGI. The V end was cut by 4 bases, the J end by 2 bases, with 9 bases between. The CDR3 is CASSLEPTYEQYF. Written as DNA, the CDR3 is TGTGCCAGCAGTTTAGAGCCAACCTACGAGCAGTACTTC.

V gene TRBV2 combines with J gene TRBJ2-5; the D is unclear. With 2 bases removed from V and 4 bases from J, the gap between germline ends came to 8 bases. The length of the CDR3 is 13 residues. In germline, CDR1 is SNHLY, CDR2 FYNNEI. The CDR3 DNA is TGTGCCAGCAGTGAATACGGAGCAGAGACCCAGTACTTC. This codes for CASSEYGAETQYF.

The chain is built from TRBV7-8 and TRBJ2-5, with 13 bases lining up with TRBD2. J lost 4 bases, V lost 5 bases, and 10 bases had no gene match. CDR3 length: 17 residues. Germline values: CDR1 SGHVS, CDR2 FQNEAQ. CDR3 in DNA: TGTGCCAGCAGCCCCGGGACTAGCGGGATGGGGGGAGAGACCCAGTACTTC. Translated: CASSPGTSGMGGETQYF.

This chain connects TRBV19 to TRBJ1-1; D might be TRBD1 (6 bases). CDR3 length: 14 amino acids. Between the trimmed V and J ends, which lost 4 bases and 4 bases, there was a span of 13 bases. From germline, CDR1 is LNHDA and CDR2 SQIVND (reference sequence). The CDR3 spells CASSSPRGGTEAFF. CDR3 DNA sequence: TGTGCCAGTAGTAGTCCAAGGGGGGGCACTGAAGCTTTCTTT. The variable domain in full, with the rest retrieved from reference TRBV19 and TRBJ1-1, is DGGITQSPKYLFRKEGQNVTLSCEQNLNHDAMYWYRQDPGQGLRLIYYSQIVNDFQKGDIAEGYSVSREKKESFPLTVTSAQKNPTAFYLCASSSPRGGTEAFFGQGTRLTVV.

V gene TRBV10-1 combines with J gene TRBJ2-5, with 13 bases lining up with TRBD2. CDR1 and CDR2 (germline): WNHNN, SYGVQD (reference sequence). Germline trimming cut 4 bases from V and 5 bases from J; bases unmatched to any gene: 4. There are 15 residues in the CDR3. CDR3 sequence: CASSGLAGGLETQYF. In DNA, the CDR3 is TGCGCCAGCAGTGGACTAGCGGGAGGTCTGGAGACCCAGTACTTC.

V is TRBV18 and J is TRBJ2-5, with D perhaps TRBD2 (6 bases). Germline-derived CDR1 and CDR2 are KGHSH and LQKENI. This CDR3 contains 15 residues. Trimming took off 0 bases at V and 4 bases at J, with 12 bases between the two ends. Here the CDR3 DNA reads TGTGCCAGCTCACCACCATCGGGAGACGGAGAGACCCAGTACTTC. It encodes CASSPPSGDGETQYF.